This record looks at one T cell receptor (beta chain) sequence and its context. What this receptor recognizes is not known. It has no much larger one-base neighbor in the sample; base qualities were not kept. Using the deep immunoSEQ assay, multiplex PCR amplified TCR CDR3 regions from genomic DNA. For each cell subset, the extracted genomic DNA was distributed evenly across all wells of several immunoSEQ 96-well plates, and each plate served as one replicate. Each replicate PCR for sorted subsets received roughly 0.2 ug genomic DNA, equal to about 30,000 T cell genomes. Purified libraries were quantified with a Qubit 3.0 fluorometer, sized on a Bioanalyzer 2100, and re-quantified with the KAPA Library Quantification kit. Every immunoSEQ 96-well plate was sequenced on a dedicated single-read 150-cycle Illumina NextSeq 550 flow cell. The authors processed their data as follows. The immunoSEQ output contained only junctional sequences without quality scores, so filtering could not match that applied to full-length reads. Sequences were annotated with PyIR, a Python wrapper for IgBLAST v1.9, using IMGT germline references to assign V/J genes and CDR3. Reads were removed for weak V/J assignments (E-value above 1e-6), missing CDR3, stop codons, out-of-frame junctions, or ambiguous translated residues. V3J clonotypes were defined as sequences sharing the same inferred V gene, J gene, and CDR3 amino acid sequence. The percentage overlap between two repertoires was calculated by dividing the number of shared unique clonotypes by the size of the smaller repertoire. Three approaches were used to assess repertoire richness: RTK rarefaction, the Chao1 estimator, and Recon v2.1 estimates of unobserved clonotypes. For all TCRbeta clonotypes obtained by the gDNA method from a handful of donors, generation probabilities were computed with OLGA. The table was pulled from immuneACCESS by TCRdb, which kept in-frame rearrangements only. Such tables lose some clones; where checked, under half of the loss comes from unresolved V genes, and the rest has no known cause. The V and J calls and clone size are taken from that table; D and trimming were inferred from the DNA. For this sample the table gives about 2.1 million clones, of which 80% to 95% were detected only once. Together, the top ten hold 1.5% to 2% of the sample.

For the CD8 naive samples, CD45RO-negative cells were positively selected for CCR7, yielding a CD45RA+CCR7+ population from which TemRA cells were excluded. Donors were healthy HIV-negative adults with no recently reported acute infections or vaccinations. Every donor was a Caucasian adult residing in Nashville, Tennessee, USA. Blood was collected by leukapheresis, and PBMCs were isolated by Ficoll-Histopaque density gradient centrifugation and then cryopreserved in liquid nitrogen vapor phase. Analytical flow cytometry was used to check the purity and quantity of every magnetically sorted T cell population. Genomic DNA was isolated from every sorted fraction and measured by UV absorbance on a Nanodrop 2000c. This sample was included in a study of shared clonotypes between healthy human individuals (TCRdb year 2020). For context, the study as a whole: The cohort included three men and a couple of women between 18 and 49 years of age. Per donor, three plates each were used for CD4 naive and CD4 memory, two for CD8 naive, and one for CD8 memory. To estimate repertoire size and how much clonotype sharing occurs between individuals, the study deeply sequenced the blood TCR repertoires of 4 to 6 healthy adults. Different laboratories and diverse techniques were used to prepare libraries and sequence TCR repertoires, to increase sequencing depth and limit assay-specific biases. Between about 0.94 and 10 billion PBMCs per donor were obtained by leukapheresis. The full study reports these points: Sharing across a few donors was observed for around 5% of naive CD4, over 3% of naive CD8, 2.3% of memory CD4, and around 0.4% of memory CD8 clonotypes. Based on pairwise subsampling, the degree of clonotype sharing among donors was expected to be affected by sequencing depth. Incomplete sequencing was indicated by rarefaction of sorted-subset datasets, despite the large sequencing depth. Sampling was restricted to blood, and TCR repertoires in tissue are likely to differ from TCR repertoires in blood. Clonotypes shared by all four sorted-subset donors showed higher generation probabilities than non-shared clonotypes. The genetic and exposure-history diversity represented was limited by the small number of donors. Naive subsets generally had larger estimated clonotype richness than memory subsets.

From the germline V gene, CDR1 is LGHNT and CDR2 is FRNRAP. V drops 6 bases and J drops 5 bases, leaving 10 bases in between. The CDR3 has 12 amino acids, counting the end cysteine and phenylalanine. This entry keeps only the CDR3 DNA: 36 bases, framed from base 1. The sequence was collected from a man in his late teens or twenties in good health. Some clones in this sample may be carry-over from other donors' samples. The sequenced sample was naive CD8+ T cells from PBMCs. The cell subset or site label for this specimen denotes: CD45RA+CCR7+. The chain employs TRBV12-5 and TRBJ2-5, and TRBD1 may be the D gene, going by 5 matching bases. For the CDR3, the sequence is CASGPGPETQYF. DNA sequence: TGTGCTAGTGGCCCAGGGCCGGAGACCCAGTACTTC.